These 22 T cell receptor beta chains were all obtained from the same sample, sequenced in a study of STAT5B mutations in CD4+ large granular lymphocyte leukemia. Repertoires were generated with immunoSEQ multiplex PCR, while TCRdb's copy carries only in-frame clones and drops some. This sample has 4,000 to 5,000 clones, with roughly 71% found just once. The source material was PBMCs. All receptors come from a man aged 65-85 years with CD4+ T-cell large granular lymphocyte leukemia.

The V and J genes are TRBV27 and TRBJ2-1; D gene unclear. Germline V gene data show CDR1 as MNHEY and CDR2 as SMNVEV (reference sequence). This CDR3 region has 14 residues. V shed 8 bases and J shed 8 bases, with 19 bases lying between them. The CDR3 sequence: CASATPYGPDEQFF. CDR3 nucleotide sequence: TGTGCCAGCGCGACACCCTACGGACCGGATGAGCAGTTCTTC.

V is TRBV5-1 and J is TRBJ2-1; the D call may be TRBD1 or TRBD2 (6 bases each). The V and J ends lost 0 bases and 5 bases respectively, with 9 bases between them. The CDR3 has 14 amino acids. Germline values: CDR1 SGHRS, CDR2 YFSETQ. This chain's CDR3 is CASSLVGGNNEQFF. The DNA of the CDR3 is TGCGCCAGCAGCTTGGTGGGGGGCAACAATGAGCAGTTCTTC.

In its sample, this clone was seen a few times. This chain links TRBV7-9 with TRBJ2-7, with 11 positions matching TRBD1. V dropped 8 bases and J dropped 3; count of bases not matched to a gene: 6. The CDR3 totals 14 residues. CDR1 SEHNR and CDR2 FQNEAQ come from the germline V gene (reference sequence). CDR3 bases: TGTGCCAGCGATGCCGGGACAGGGGGCTACGAGCAGTACTTC. Translated, it gives CASDAGTGGYEQYF. The full variable domain, in which reference TRBV7-9 and TRBJ2-7 provide the parts outside the CDR3, is DTGVSQNPRHKITKRGQNVTFRCDPISEHNRLYWYRQTLGQGPEFLTYFQNEAQLEKSRLLSDRFSAERPKGSFSTLEIQRTEQGDSAMYLCASDAGTGGYEQYFGPGTRLTVT.

The table lists this clone with a few counts. The rearrangement uses TRBV28 and TRBJ1-1; the D is unclear. This CDR3 comprises 14 residues. Germline lookup yields CDR1 MDHEN and CDR2 SYDVKM. V lost 1 base and J lost 6, with 12 bases in between. The CDR3 sequence: CASSLSSAMAEAFF. CDR3 nucleotides: TGTGCCAGCAGTTTATCTTCCGCCATGGCTGAAGCTTTCTTT.

This clone showed up just once. V usage is TRBV29-1 and J usage is TRBJ1-5, with D possibly TRBD1 on 5 matching bases. The CDR3 covers 14 residues. The germline V gene has CDR1 SQVTM and CDR2 ANQGSEA. The ends were cut back, 0 bases at V and 4 bases at J, with 10 bases in the middle. CDR3 nucleotides: TGCAGCGTTGAAGAGTCCGGGGGAAATCAGCCCCAGCATTTT. Translating it yields CSVEESGGNQPQHF.

V is TRBV19 and J is TRBJ1-1, with D perhaps TRBD1 (5 bases). The CDR3 has 18 residues. Deletions cut 7 bases from V and 4 bases from J, with 28 bases between. Germline assignment: CDR1 LNHDA and CDR2 SQIVND (reference sequence). Here the CDR3 reads CASTKKGVGEGPGTEAFF. The CDR3 nucleotides are TGTGCCAGTACCAAGAAAGGGGTCGGCGAGGGGCCCGGCACTGAAGCTTTCTTT.

The rearrangement links TRBV9 to TRBJ2-1; 12 bases line up with TRBD2. V was clipped by 4 bases and J by 7 bases; unmatched bases: 6. The CDR3 consists of 15 residues. Germline CDR1 is SGDLS and CDR2 is YYNGEE. CDR3: CASSPRTSGVNEQFF. As DNA, the CDR3 is TGTGCCAGCAGCCCAAGGACTAGCGGGGTTAATGAGCAGTTCTTC.

The chain uses TRBV27 and TRBJ2-7; D is ambiguous. The CDR3 spans 13 residues. V was shortened by 10 bases and J by 4 bases, with 17 bases between the two germline ends. CDR1 MNHEY and CDR2 SMNVEV come from the germline V gene (reference sequence). CDR3 sequence: CATAVSVSYEQYF. The CDR3 DNA reads TGTGCCACCGCAGTTTCTGTATCTTACGAGCAGTACTTC.

The V call is TRBV27, the J call TRBJ2-1; D unclear. Trimming removed 2 bases from V and 5 bases from J, with 16 bases in between. Germline lookup yields CDR1 MNHEY and CDR2 SMNVEV (reference sequence). This CDR3 is 16 amino acids long. The CDR3 loop is CASSLTSRHIDNEQFF. CDR3 DNA: TGTGCCAGCAGTTTAACGTCCCGACACATAGACAATGAGCAGTTCTTC.

This chain uses TRBV19 with TRBJ2-6, with a weak D call TRBD2 (7 bases). V was clipped by 0 bases and J by 2 bases, with 17 bases between them. This CDR3 comprises 19 residues. The germline V gene has CDR1 LNHDA and CDR2 SQIVND (reference sequence). The CDR3 coding sequence is TGTGCCAGTAGTATAGATGGGGGCGGGGAGGGCACTGGGGCCAACGTCCTGACTTTC. Protein sequence: CASSIDGGGEGTGANVLTF.

This chain uses TRBV5-1 with TRBJ2-5; D uncertain. The closer fit of TRBJ2-7 to the DNA end suggests the J call may be wrong. CDR1 is SGHRS and CDR2 is YFSETQ in the germline V gene. The CDR3 totals 14 residues. The CDR3 sequence is CASSLVGDVYEQYF. The DNA of the CDR3 is TGCGCCAGCAGCTTGGTTGGGGATGTGTACGAGCAGTACTTC.

This clone was observed once. The rearrangement uses TRBV5-1 and TRBJ2-2, with D perhaps being TRBD1 or TRBD2 (5 bases each). This CDR3 contains 15 residues. Germline V gives CDR1 SGHRS, CDR2 YFSETQ. Trimming removed 2 bases from V and 7 bases from J, with 15 bases in between. The CDR3 is CASSLQEVRFGELFF. In nucleotides, the CDR3 is TGCGCCAGCAGCTTACAGGAGGTGCGGTTCGGGGAGCTGTTTTTT.

This chain connects TRBV27 to TRBJ2-1, with TRBD2 matching over 14 bases. V trimming: 10 bases; J trimming: 4 bases; junction bases outside the gene matches: 12. CDR3 length: 17 amino acids. Germline CDR1 MNHEY, CDR2 SMNVEV (reference sequence). CDR3 coding DNA: TGTGCCACCGGGACTAGCGGGAGCCATACCCCATACAATGAGCAGTTCTTC. This gives the protein CATGTSGSHTPYNEQFF.

Only one count was recorded for this clone. The chain uses TRBV4-2 and TRBJ2-7; D is possibly TRBD1 (6 bases). This CDR3 has 16 amino acids. Trimming removed 2 bases at V and 0 bases at J, with 14 bases between. Germline V gene sequence: CDR1 LGHNA, CDR2 YNFKEQ. The CDR3 reads CASSQQGSASSYEQYF. The CDR3 region has the DNA TGTGCCAGCAGCCAACAGGGGTCAGCGAGCTCCTACGAGCAGTACTTC.

J is TRBJ2-1 and V is TRBV7-6; 14 nucleotides match TRBD2. The CDR3 is 18 residues long. The V gene's germline CDR1 is SGHVS and CDR2 FNYEAQ. The V and J ends lost 4 bases and 1 base, in that order; junction bases with no gene match: 6. The CDR3 loop reads CASSSGTSGRVSYNEQFF. CDR3 in DNA: TGTGCCAGCAGCTCCGGGACTAGCGGGAGAGTTTCCTACAATGAGCAGTTCTTC.

In its sample, this clone was seen a few times. The chain links TRBV6-5 to TRBJ1-1; D not resolved. Between the trimmed V and J ends, which lost 3 bases and 5 bases, there was a span of 16 bases. The CDR3 length is 15 residues. CDR1 is MNHEY, CDR2 SVGAGI, per germline. The CDR3 region is CASSYFAGVRTEAFF. CDR3 in DNA: TGTGCCAGCAGTTATTTTGCGGGCGTAAGGACTGAAGCTTTCTTT.

This clone was detected only a few times. V gene TRBV10-3 combines with J gene TRBJ1-6; the D is unclear. With 10 bases removed from V and 6 bases from J, the gap between germline ends came to 16 bases. The germline V gene encodes CDR1 ENHRY and CDR2 SYGVKD. The CDR3 totals 14 residues. As DNA, the CDR3 is TGTGCCACCATGGGAGGGTCCGGTAATTCACCCCTCCACTTT. It yields the protein CATMGGSGNSPLHF.

The rearrangement links TRBV4-2 to TRBJ1-1, with 7 bases identical to TRBD1. The CDR3 has 16 residues. Per the germline V gene, CDR1 is LGHNA and CDR2 is YNFKEQ. V was pared by 6 bases and J by 1 base, with 11 bases of the junction left unmatched. The CDR3 spells CASSLPRAGGNTEAFF. The CDR3 region has the DNA TGTGCCAGCAGTCTACCCCGAGCAGGGGGGAACACTGAAGCTTTCTTT.

This rearrangement joins TRBV7-2 to TRBJ1-1; D remains ambiguous. Trimming cost V 5 bases and J 1 base, with 8 bases left between them. The V gene's germline CDR1 is SGHTA and CDR2 FQGNSA. The CDR3 spans 13 residues. The CDR3 is CASSEQPNTEAFF. CDR3 DNA sequence: TGTGCCAGCAGCGAACAGCCGAACACTGAAGCTTTCTTT.

This clone was picked up a small number of times. The CDR3 nucleotides read TGTGCCAGCTACAAGGGGGTCAATGAGCAGTTCTTC. It codes for CASYKGVNEQFF. V gene TRBV28 combines with J gene TRBJ2-1; a possible D gene is TRBD1 (6 bases). Trimming left V 8 bases short and J 6 bases short, with 11 bases between. CDR1 is MDHEN and CDR2 is SYDVKM in the germline V gene. The CDR3 spans 12 residues. The variable domain in full, with the rest retrieved from reference TRBV28 and TRBJ2-1, is DVKVTQSSRYLVKRTGEKVFLECVQDMDHENMFWYRQDPGLGLRLIYFSYDVKMKEKGDIPEGYSVSREKKERFSLILESASTNQTSMYLCASYKGVNEQFFGPGTRLTVL.

The V and J genes are TRBV19 and TRBJ1-1; D is unclear. V shed 1 base and J shed 6 bases, with 15 bases lying between them. The CDR3 has 15 amino acids. CDR1 is LNHDA, CDR2 SQIVND, per germline (reference sequence). The chain's CDR3 is CASSIGAGAKAEAFF. In DNA, the CDR3 is TGTGCCAGTAGTATAGGGGCAGGAGCTAAGGCTGAAGCTTTCTTT.

The chain uses TRBV25-1 and TRBJ1-5, with 7 bases fitting TRBD1. J gave up 5 bases and V 4 bases, and 8 bases lay outside the gene matches. CDR1 and CDR2 from the germline V gene are MGHDK and SYGVNS. The CDR3 covers 15 residues. The CDR3 coding sequence is TGTGCCAGCAGTGCTACCGGGACAGAAGATCAGCCCCAGCATTTT. Its protein product is CASSATGTEDQPQHF.